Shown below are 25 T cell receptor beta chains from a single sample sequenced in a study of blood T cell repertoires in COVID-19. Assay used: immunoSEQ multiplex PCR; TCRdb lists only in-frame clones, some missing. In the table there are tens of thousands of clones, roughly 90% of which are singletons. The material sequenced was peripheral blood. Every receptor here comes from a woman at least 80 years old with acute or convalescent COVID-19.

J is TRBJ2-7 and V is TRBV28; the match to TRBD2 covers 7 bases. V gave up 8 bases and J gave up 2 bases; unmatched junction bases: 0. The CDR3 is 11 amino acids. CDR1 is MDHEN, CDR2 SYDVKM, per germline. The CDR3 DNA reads TGTGCCAGCGCGGGGGCCTACGAGCAGTACTTC. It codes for CASAGAYEQYF.

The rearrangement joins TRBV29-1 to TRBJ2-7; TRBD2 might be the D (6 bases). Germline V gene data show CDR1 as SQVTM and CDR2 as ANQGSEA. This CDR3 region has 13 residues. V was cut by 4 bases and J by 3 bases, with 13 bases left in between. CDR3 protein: CSVGSGSYYEQYF. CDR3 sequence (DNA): TGCAGCGTTGGTAGCGGCAGCTACTACGAGCAGTACTTC.

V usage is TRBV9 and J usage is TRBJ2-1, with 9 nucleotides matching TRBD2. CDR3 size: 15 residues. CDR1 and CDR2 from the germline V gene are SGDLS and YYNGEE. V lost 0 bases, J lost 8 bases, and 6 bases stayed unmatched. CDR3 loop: CASSVVSGSIYEQFF. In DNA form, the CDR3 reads TGTGCCAGCAGCGTAGTTAGCGGGAGTATTTATGAGCAGTTCTTC.

This CDR3 is CASSLPTSGGNTGELFF. In DNA, the CDR3 is TGTGCCAGCAGTTTACCGACTAGCGGGGGGAACACCGGGGAGCTGTTTTTT. The chain combines TRBV27 with TRBJ2-2, with 12 nucleotides matching TRBD2. Germline V gives CDR1 MNHEY, CDR2 SMNVEV (reference sequence). J lost 1 base, V lost 2 bases, and 2 bases had no gene match. This CDR3 contains 17 residues.

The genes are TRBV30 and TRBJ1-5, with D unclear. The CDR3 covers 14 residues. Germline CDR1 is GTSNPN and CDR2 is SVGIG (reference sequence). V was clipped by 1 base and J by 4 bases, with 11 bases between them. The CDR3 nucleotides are TGTGCCTGGAGTGGACGTGAGGTGAATCAGCCCCAGCATTTT. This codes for CAWSGREVNQPQHF.

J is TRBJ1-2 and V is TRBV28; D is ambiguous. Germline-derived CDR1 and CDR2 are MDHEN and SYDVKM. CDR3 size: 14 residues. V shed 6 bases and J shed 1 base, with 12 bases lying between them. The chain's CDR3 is CASSPPQNNYGYTF. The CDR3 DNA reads TGTGCCAGCAGCCCACCCCAGAATAACTATGGCTACACCTTC.

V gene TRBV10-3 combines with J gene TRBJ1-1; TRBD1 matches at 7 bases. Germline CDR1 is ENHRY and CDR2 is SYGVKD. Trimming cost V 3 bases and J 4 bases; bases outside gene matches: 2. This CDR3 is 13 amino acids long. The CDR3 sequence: CAISEGGFTEAFF. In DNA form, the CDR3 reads TGTGCCATCAGTGAAGGGGGCTTCACTGAAGCTTTCTTT.

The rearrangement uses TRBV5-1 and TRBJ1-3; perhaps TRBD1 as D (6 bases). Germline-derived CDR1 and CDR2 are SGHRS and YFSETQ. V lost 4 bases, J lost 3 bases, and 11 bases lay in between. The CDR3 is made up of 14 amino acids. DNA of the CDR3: TGCGCCAGCAGCCAGGGGACGGGTGGAAACACCATATATTTT. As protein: CASSQGTGGNTIYF.

CDR3: CASSSLAFAGQDNEQFF. For the CDR3, the DNA is TGTGCCAGCAGTTCTCTCGCTTTCGCAGGCCAGGACAATGAGCAGTTCTTC. The chain combines TRBV27 with TRBJ2-1; no reliable D call. Deletions cut 4 bases from V and 5 bases from J, with 21 bases between. Per the germline V gene, CDR1 is MNHEY and CDR2 is SMNVEV (reference sequence). The CDR3 totals 17 residues.

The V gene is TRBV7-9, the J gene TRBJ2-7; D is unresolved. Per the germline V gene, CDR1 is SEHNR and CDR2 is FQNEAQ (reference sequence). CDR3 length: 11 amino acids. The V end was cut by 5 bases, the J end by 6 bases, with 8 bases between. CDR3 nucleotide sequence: TGTGCCAGCAGCCCCCTGGCCGAGCAGTACTTC. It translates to CASSPLAEQYF.

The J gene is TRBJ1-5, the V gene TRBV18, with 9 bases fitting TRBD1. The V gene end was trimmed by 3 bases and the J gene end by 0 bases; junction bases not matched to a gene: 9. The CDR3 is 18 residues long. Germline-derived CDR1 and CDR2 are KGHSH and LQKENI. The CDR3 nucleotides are TGTGCCAGCTCACCCGGACAGGGGAACATTTATAGCAATCAGCCCCAGCATTTT. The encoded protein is CASSPGQGNIYSNQPQHF.

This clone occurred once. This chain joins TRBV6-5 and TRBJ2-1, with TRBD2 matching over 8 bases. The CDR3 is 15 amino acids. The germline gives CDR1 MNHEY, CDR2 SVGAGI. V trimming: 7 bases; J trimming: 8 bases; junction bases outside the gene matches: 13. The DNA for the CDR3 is TGTGCCAGCACCCTAGGGGGGACTAGTAATTATGAGCAGTTCTTC. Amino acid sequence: CASTLGGTSNYEQFF.

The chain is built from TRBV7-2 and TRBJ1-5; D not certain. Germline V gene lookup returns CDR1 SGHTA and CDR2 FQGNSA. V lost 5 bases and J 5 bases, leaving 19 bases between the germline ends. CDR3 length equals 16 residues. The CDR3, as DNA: TGTGCCAGCAGCCTCATGTCCGGCCGTCGGGATCAGCCCCAGCATTTT. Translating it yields CASSLMSGRRDQPQHF.

CDR3 loop: CASSLITPGADTQYF. The CDR3 DNA sequence: TGTGCCAGCAGCTTAATAACCCCGGGGGCAGATACGCAGTATTTT. This chain links TRBV7-9 with TRBJ2-3, with D tentatively TRBD2 (6 bases). CDR1 and CDR2 (germline): SEHNR, FQNEAQ (reference sequence). V lost 2 bases, J lost 4 bases, and 13 bases lay in between. This CDR3 has 15 amino acids.

CDR3 DNA sequence: TGTGCCAGTAGTATATCGACAAACACTGAAGCTTTCTTT. It codes for CASSISTNTEAFF. The V gene is TRBV19, the J gene TRBJ1-1; D is undetermined. Trimming removed 2 bases at V and 2 bases at J, with 6 bases between. CDR1 and CDR2 (germline): LNHDA, SQIVND (reference sequence). The CDR3 extends over 13 amino acids.

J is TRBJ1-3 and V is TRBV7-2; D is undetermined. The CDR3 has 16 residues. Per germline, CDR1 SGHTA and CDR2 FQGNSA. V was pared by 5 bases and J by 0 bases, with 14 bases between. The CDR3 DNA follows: TGTGCCAGCAGCCGCGCCGTAGGGAGCTCTGGAAACACCATATATTTT. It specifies CASSRAVGSSGNTIYF.

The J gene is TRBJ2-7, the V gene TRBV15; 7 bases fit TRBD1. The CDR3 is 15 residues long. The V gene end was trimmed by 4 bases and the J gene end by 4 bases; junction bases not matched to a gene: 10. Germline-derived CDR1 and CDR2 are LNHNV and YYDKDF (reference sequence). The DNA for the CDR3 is TGTGCCACCAGCAACCGACAGGGTTGGTCGTACGAGCAGTACTTC. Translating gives CATSNRQGWSYEQYF.

CDR3 amino acids: CASSTNRGSTDTQYF. CDR3 in DNA: TGTGCCAGCAGTACGAACAGGGGGAGCACAGATACGCAGTATTTT. This chain links TRBV6-5 with TRBJ2-3; 8 bases match TRBD1. Per germline, CDR1 MNHEY and CDR2 SVGAGI. Trimming removed 5 bases from V and 0 bases from J; junction bases left unmatched: 4. The CDR3 consists of 15 residues.

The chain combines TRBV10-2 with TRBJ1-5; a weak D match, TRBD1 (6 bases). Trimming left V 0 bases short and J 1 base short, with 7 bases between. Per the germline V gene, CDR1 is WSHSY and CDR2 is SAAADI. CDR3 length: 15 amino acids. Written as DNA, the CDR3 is TGCGCCAGCAGTGAGTCGAGGGGGAGCAATCAGCCCCAGCATTTT. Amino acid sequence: CASSESRGSNQPQHF.

The CDR3, as DNA: TGCAGCGCCGGGAATGAAAAACTGTTTTTT. Amino acid sequence: CSAGNEKLFF. The chain is built from TRBV29-1 and TRBJ1-4; D remains ambiguous. This CDR3 spans 10 amino acids. Germline V gene data show CDR1 as SQVTM and CDR2 as ANQGSEA. Trimming removed 7 bases from V and 5 bases from J, with 5 bases in between.

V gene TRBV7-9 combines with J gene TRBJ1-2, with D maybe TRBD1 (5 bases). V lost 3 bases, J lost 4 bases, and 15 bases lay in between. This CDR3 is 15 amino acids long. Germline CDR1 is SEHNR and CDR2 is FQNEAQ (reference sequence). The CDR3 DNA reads TGTGCCAGCAGCTTGGGTCCAGGGATCGCCTATGGCTACACCTTC. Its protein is CASSLGPGIAYGYTF.

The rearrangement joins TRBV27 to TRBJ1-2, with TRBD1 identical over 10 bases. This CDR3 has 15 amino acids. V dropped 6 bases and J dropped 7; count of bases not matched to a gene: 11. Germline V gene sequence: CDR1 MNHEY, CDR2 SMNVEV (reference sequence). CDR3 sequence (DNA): TGTGCCAGCAGCCTCCGGGACAGGGGACCCTCTGGCTACACCTTC. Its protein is CASSLRDRGPSGYTF.

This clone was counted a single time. The CDR3 loop reads CATNSGGRDPGELFF. CDR3 bases: TGTGCCACCAATAGCGGCGGGAGGGACCCCGGGGAGCTGTTTTTT. The chain is built from TRBV24-1 and TRBJ2-2, with 9 bases identical to TRBD2. CDR1 and CDR2 from the germline V gene are KGHDR and SFDVKD. This CDR3 spans 15 amino acids. V shed 8 bases and J 6 bases; nucleotides not matched to a gene: 9.

The CDR3 sequence: CASSPSQGGTSYNEQFF. DNA of the CDR3: TGTGCCAGCAGTCCCTCACAAGGCGGGACTTCCTACAATGAGCAGTTCTTC. The gene calls are TRBV4-2 and TRBJ2-1, with D maybe TRBD2 (6 bases). CDR3 length equals 17 residues. Germline V gene lookup returns CDR1 LGHNA and CDR2 YNFKEQ. The V gene lost 6 bases and the J gene lost 1 base, with 19 bases spanning the gap.

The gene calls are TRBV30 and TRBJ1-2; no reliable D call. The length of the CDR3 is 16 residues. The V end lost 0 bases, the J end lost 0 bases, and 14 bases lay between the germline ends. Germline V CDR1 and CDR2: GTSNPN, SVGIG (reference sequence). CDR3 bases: TGTGCCTGGAGTGTACCTCGGTCGCTGGCTAACTATGGCTACACCTTC. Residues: CAWSVPRSLANYGYTF.